The 10 T cell receptor beta chains below come from one sample, sequenced in a study of blood T cells in healthy people across ages. With a J-beta primer mix and a sample-barcoded 5' primer, a second PCR ran about 7 to 12 cycles. TCRdb ran MiXCR on the 5' RACE reads and lists one entry per CDR3 protein. In the table there are over 1.5 million distinct CDR3 sequences, 49% of which are singletons. What was sequenced was blood. The receptors derive from a woman in her 40s in good health.

This clonotype was picked up a small number of times. The rearrangement links TRBV6-2 or TRBV6-3 to TRBJ2-1, with TRBD2 identical over 8 bases. Germline V gene data show CDR1 as MNHEY and CDR2 as SVGEGT. The J segment lost 6 bases and the V segment lost 8 bases, leaving 9 bases of the junction unmatched. This CDR3 has 14 residues. CDR3 residues: CASYPGGVINEQFF. CDR3 nucleotide sequence: TGTGCCAGCTACCCCGGGGGGGTGATCAATGAGCAGTTCTTC.

This clonotype has more than one count but fewer than ten. The chain employs TRBV27 and TRBJ2-7; the match to TRBD2 covers 9 bases. CDR3 size: 15 residues. In germline, CDR1 is MNHEY, CDR2 SMNVEV (reference sequence). V shed 4 bases and J 6 bases; nucleotides not matched to a gene: 10. CDR3 sequence reads: CASSSPPSGVGEQYF. For the CDR3, the DNA is TGTGCCAGCAGTTCCCCTCCTAGCGGGGTTGGCGAGCAGTACTTC.

The CDR3 DNA reads TGTGCCAGCAGTCCCAAACGTGCATCTGGGGCCAACGTCCTGACTTTC. Translating gives CASSPKRASGANVLTF. The J gene is TRBJ2-6, the V gene TRBV12-3 or TRBV12-4, with unresolved D. Trimming pared 5 bases from V and 1 base from J, leaving 12 bases between. The CDR3 is 16 amino acids.

This rearrangement joins TRBV7-2 to TRBJ2-3; D unclear. From germline, CDR1 is SGHTA and CDR2 FQGNSA. The CDR3 has 14 amino acids. V gave up 1 base and J gave up 6 bases, with 11 bases separating them. CDR3 DNA: TGTGCCAGCAGCTTAGTGGATCGAAAGGATACGCAGTATTTT. Translation: CASSLVDRKDTQYF.

V gene TRBV15 combines with J gene TRBJ2-3, with 8 bases aligning to TRBD1. CDR3 length equals 16 residues. Germline assignment: CDR1 LNHNV and CDR2 YYDKDF (reference sequence). V gave up 3 bases and J gave up 5 bases; unmatched junction bases: 10. The CDR3 reads CATSRDWTGSGDTQYF. The CDR3 coding sequence is TGTGCCACCAGCAGGGACTGGACAGGGTCGGGAGATACGCAGTATTTT.

This chain connects TRBV12-3 or TRBV12-4 to TRBJ1-2, with 10 bases fitting TRBD1. The CDR3 sequence is 12 residues long. Germline trimming cut 6 bases from V and 11 bases from J; bases unmatched to any gene: 6. The CDR3 spells CASSSDRGSYTF. The CDR3, as DNA: TGTGCCAGCAGCTCGGACAGGGGGTCTTACACCTTC.

This chain uses TRBV28 with TRBJ2-5, with D possibly being TRBD1 or TRBD2 (5 bases each). Germline V lookup: CDR1 MDHEN, CDR2 SYDVKM. This CDR3 has 12 amino acids. V lost 8 bases and J 13 bases, leaving 20 bases between the germline ends. In nucleotides, the CDR3 is TGTGCCAGCGGGGACCAAGGACCGGCGGGGTACTTC. This translates into CASGDQGPAGYF.

This clonotype was observed a few times. The rearrangement uses TRBV3-1 and TRBJ2-1; 9 bases map to TRBD2. Germline CDR1 and CDR2: LGHDT and YNNKEL (reference sequence). V lost 10 bases, J lost 8 bases, and 12 bases stayed unmatched. This CDR3 is 14 amino acids long. CDR3 region: CATKRGGGAYEQFF. The CDR3 nucleotides read TGTGCCACCAAGCGGGGCGGGGGGGCCTATGAGCAGTTCTTC.

The sample holds many counts of this clonotype. The chain employs TRBV24-1 and TRBJ2-5, with 8 positions matching TRBD1. Germline loops: CDR1 KGHDR, CDR2 SFDVKD. The J segment lost 2 bases and the V segment lost 5 bases, leaving 0 bases of the junction unmatched. There are 13 residues in the CDR3. The CDR3 bases are TGTGCCACCAGTGGGACAGGGCAAGAGACCCAGTACTTC. It is translated as CATSGTGQETQYF.

This rearrangement joins TRBV5-1 to TRBJ2-1; TRBD2 is a possible D gene (6 bases). CDR1 and CDR2 (germline): SGHRS, YFSETQ. Trimming took 3 bases from V and 2 from J, leaving 12 bases between them. The length of the CDR3 is 15 residues. The CDR3 spells CASSSRDLTYNEQFF. DNA for the CDR3: TGCGCCAGCAGCTCCCGGGACTTAACCTACAATGAGCAGTTCTTC. The variable domain in full, completed from reference TRBV5-1 and TRBJ2-1, reads KAGVTQTPRYLIKTRGQQVTLSCSPISGHRSVSWYQQTPGQGLQFLFEYFSETQRNKGNFPGRFSGRQFSNSRSEMNVSTLELGDSALYLCASSSRDLTYNEQFFGPGTRLTVL.